This T cell receptor (beta chain) is from a study of cytomegalovirus exposure and HLA in healthy donors. The PCR was carried out with 60 Vbeta primers and 13 Jbeta primers. Sequencing used immunoSEQ multiplex PCR; TCRdb keeps in-frame clones, though not all of them. In the table there are 150,000 or so clones, 70% to 80% of which are singletons. On this clone itself: Its specificity is unknown.

Study observations and caveats: A cluster of highly shared sequence variants was likely a sequencing artifact.

The germline gives CDR1 SGDLS, CDR2 YYNGEE. The CDR3 spans 14 residues. The V end was cut by 4 bases, the J end by 6 bases, with 14 bases between. The sample was PBMCs. V is TRBV9 and J is TRBJ1-5, with a weak D call TRBD1 (6 bases). The TCR sequence derives from a woman in her thirties or forties in good health and CMV-seronegative. The CDR3 DNA sequence: TGTGCCAGCAGCCCCAGGACAGAGAGTCAGCCCCAGCATTTT. Its translation is CASSPRTESQPQHF.